These T cell receptor beta chains were read from a single sample in a study of control samples from healthy donors and cancer patients. Assay: immunoSEQ multiplex PCR; the TCRdb copy retains only in-frame clones and omits some. Here the sample spans 20,000 to 25,000 clones, 88% being singletons. Sample: PBMCs. The receptors derive from a woman between 55 and 75 years old with head and neck cancer. CDR3s include the opening cysteine and the closing phenylalanine or tryptophan.

J gene: TRBJ2-2
V gene: TRBV27
CDR3 length: 15
CDR3 protein: CASSTRGPNTGELFF

J gene: TRBJ2-7
V gene: TRBV3-1/TRBV3-2
CDR3 length: 13
CDR3 protein: CASSQGPDYEQYF

J gene: TRBJ2-7
V gene: TRBV10-1
CDR3 length: 14
CDR3 protein: CASSLTSGLDEQYF

J gene: TRBJ1-1
V gene: TRBV12-3/TRBV12-4
CDR3 length: 12
CDR3 protein: CASSLGTGRAFF

J gene: TRBJ1-2
V gene: TRBV6-6
CDR3 length: 12
CDR3 protein: CASGHGDYGYTF

J gene: TRBJ2-3
V gene: TRBV6-5
CDR3 length: 13
CDR3 protein: CASRDQNTDTQYF

J gene: TRBJ1-4
V gene: TRBV18
CDR3 length: 15
CDR3 protein: CASSPRRSFNEKLFF

J gene: TRBJ2-7
V gene: TRBV6-2/TRBV6-3
CDR3 length: 11
CDR3 protein: CASSPAYEQYF

J gene: TRBJ2-7
V gene: TRBV6-6
CDR3 length: 13
CDR3 protein: CASRLVGGGEQYF

J gene: TRBJ2-1
V gene: TRBV21-1
CDR3 length: 14
CDR3 protein: CASSIDRGWGEQFF

J gene: TRBJ2-6
V gene: TRBV10-3
CDR3 length: 14
CDR3 protein: CAISLDQGANVLTF

J gene: TRBJ1-1
V gene: TRBV4-2
CDR3 length: 15
CDR3 protein: CASSPTLHVNTEAFF

J gene: TRBJ2-1
V gene: TRBV2
CDR3 length: 16
CDR3 protein: CASTSAGRSSYNEQFF

J gene: TRBJ2-1
V gene: TRBV11-2
CDR3 length: 13
CDR3 protein: CATRGGYGYEQFF

J gene: TRBJ1-1
V gene: TRBV3-1/TRBV3-2
CDR3 length: 13
CDR3 protein: CASSQGQGARAFF

J gene: TRBJ2-1
V gene: TRBV6-4
CDR3 length: 15
CDR3 protein: CASRKTSGSFNEQFF

J gene: TRBJ1-5
V gene: TRBV18
CDR3 length: 14
CDR3 protein: CASSPRGFNQPQHF

J gene: TRBJ2-3
V gene: TRBV18
CDR3 length: 16
CDR3 protein: CASSRADRGSTDTQYF

J gene: TRBJ2-2
V gene: TRBV3-1/TRBV3-2
CDR3 length: 14
CDR3 protein: CASSRGSGTGELFF

J gene: TRBJ2-4
V gene: TRBV28
CDR3 length: 14
CDR3 protein: CASSSGLAKNIQYF

J gene: TRBJ2-7
V gene: TRBV27
CDR3 length: 12
CDR3 protein: CASMSTSYEQYF

J gene: TRBJ2-1
V gene: TRBV4-2
CDR3 length: 16
CDR3 protein: CASSQEVLQSYNEQFF

J gene: TRBJ1-2
V gene: TRBV4-1
CDR3 length: 15
CDR3 protein: CASSQVLAAYYGYTF

J gene: TRBJ1-1
V gene: TRBV11-2
CDR3 length: 18
CDR3 protein: CASSSLRTGRSEGTEAFF

J gene: TRBJ2-1
V gene: TRBV5-1
CDR3 length: 16
CDR3 protein: CASSALGGGLVDEQFF

J gene: TRBJ2-7
V gene: TRBV9
CDR3 length: 13
CDR3 protein: CASSERPLYEQYF

J gene: TRBJ2-1
V gene: TRBV5-6
CDR3 length: 17
CDR3 protein: CASSLEVAGVPPNEQFF

J gene: TRBJ1-2
V gene: TRBV25-1
CDR3 length: 13
CDR3 protein: CATSPGGNYGYTF

J gene: TRBJ1-1
V gene: TRBV11-1
CDR3 length: 12
CDR3 protein: CASSLRGTEAFF

J gene: TRBJ1-4
V gene: TRBV5-1
CDR3 length: 14
CDR3 protein: CASSLGTGWEKLFF

J gene: TRBJ2-1
V gene: TRBV27
CDR3 length: 13
CDR3 protein: CASSFQAGGEQFF

J gene: TRBJ2-7
V gene: TRBV10-3
CDR3 length: 11
CDR3 protein: CAISGKGEQYF

J gene: TRBJ2-5
V gene: TRBV28
CDR3 length: 15
CDR3 protein: CASSLRLAGQETQYF

J gene: TRBJ2-1
V gene: TRBV7-3
CDR3 length: 15
CDR3 protein: CASSLTPGLHHEQFF

J gene: TRBJ2-1
V gene: TRBV6-2/TRBV6-3
CDR3 length: 19
CDR3 protein: CASSYPTSGRSNSYNEQFF

J gene: TRBJ1-1
V gene: TRBV6-6
CDR3 length: 15
CDR3 protein: CASRGRQGMNTEAFF

J gene: TRBJ2-1
V gene: TRBV12-3/TRBV12-4
CDR3 length: 13
CDR3 protein: CASSLIRVNEQFF

J gene: TRBJ2-2
V gene: TRBV7-2
CDR3 length: 12
CDR3 protein: CASSYPTGELFF

J gene: TRBJ2-1
V gene: TRBV7-9
CDR3 length: 12
CDR3 protein: CASLSSYNEQFF

J gene: TRBJ2-7
V gene: TRBV19
CDR3 length: 14
CDR3 protein: CASSIALRGYEQYF

J gene: TRBJ2-7
V gene: TRBV27
CDR3 length: 12
CDR3 protein: CASSQGPGEQYF

J gene: TRBJ2-1
V gene: TRBV6-5
CDR3 length: 15
CDR3 protein: CASNLEEQSYNEQFF

J gene: TRBJ2-1
V gene: TRBV5-1
CDR3 length: 16
CDR3 protein: CASSLGGQGSYNEQFF

J gene: TRBJ1-1
V gene: TRBV18
CDR3 length: 15
CDR3 protein: CASSPKGTLGTEAFF

J gene: TRBJ2-3
V gene: TRBV27
CDR3 length: 15
CDR3 protein: CASSIGGFRADTQYF

J gene: TRBJ2-3
V gene: TRBV19
CDR3 length: 16
CDR3 protein: CASSNPGTASTDTQYF

J gene: TRBJ1-1
V gene: TRBV13
CDR3 length: 15
CDR3 protein: CASSWYRGRNTEAFF

J gene: TRBJ1-1
V gene: TRBV19
CDR3 length: 15
CDR3 protein: CASSFRTGGNTEAFF